The 19 T cell receptor beta chains reported below all come from one sample, sequenced in a study of shared clonotypes between healthy human individuals. TCRdb's copy holds only in-frame clones and misses some; the assay was immunoSEQ multiplex PCR. Seen here are around 510,000 clones, around 76% observed once, and the top ten hold approximately 12%. The sample consisted of PBMCs. The receptor source for this set is a woman between 40 and 50 years old in good health. Some clones in this sample may be carry-over from other donors' samples.

V usage is TRBV27 and J usage is TRBJ2-7; a possible D gene is TRBD1 (6 bases). The CDR3 contains 15 residues. Germline CDR1 and CDR2: MNHEY and SMNVEV (reference sequence). Trimming cost V 3 bases and J 6 bases, with 18 bases left between them. Written as DNA, the CDR3 is TGTGCCAGCAGTTTCCCTCCCAGGGGCCCCACCGAGCAGTACTTC. It specifies CASSFPPRGPTEQYF.

Concerning this clone itself: The conserved phenylalanine or tryptophan is not found at the CDR3 terminus, so this likely reflects a read error. The chain links TRBV2 to TRBJ2-7; tentatively, D is TRBD1 (6 bases). Deletions cut 0 bases from V and 2 bases from J, with 8 bases between. Germline CDR1 SNHLY, CDR2 FYNNEI. CDR3 length equals 14 residues. The CDR3 sequence is CASSEAPGAYEQYL. Here the CDR3 DNA reads TGTGCCAGCAGTGAAGCGCCAGGGGCCTACGAGCAGTACCTC.

This clone was detected ten times or more. V and J are TRBV11-2 and TRBJ2-3; 7 nucleotides align to TRBD1. Germline CDR1 reads SGHAT; CDR2 reads FQNNGV. J lost 9 bases, V lost 5 bases, and 5 bases had no gene match. The CDR3 consists of 12 residues. DNA for the CDR3: TGTGCCAGCAGCACCCGGGGACAGACGCAGTATTTT. Residues: CASSTRGQTQYF.

The chain joins TRBV7-9 to TRBJ2-1, with TRBD1 matching over 9 bases. There are 16 residues in the CDR3. Germline trimming cut 5 bases from V and 8 bases from J; bases unmatched to any gene: 13. The V gene's germline CDR1 is SEHNR and CDR2 FQNEAQ (reference sequence). CDR3 DNA sequence: TGTGCCAGCAGCGCCCAAATGTGGGACAGGGTCTATGAGCAGTTCTTC. This encodes CASSAQMWDRVYEQFF.

This sequence joins TRBV18 and TRBJ2-5, with D possibly called TRBD1 or TRBD2 (5 bases each). Germline values: CDR1 KGHSH, CDR2 LQKENI. CDR3 length: 19 residues. Trimming left V 0 bases short and J 5 bases short, with 25 bases between. The CDR3 is CASSPPGDGGWSKLETQYF. The CDR3 DNA reads as TGTGCCAGCTCACCACCGGGGGATGGCGGGTGGAGCAAGTTGGAGACCCAGTACTTC. Variable domain in full (rest from reference TRBV18 and TRBJ2-5): NAGVMQNPRHLVRRRGQEARLRCSPMKGHSHVYWYRQLPEEGLKFMVYLQKENIIDESGMPKERFSAEFPKEGPSILRIQQVVRGDSAAYFCASSPPGDGGWSKLETQYFGPGTRLLVL.

This clone was detected only once. V is TRBV27 and J is TRBJ2-1; 10 bases are shared with TRBD2. The CDR3 has 19 amino acids. V was pared by 5 bases and J by 1 base, with 14 bases of the junction left unmatched. Germline values: CDR1 MNHEY, CDR2 SMNVEV (reference sequence). CDR3 residues: CASSPPSPLLAGSYNEQFF. CDR3 nucleotide sequence: TGTGCCAGCAGTCCCCCATCCCCCTTACTAGCGGGGTCCTACAATGAGCAGTTCTTC.

The chain joins TRBV7-2 to TRBJ2-7, with TRBD2 identical over 7 bases. The CDR3 has 14 residues. V gave up 8 bases and J gave up 2 bases; unmatched junction bases: 9. Germline CDR1 reads SGHTA; CDR2 reads FQGNSA. The CDR3 spells CASRGAGSAYEQYF. CDR3 bases: TGTGCCAGCCGGGGAGCGGGGTCAGCCTACGAGCAGTACTTC.

The chain carries TRBV6-6 and TRBJ2-1; 7 bases are a match to TRBD2. V lost 6 bases, J lost 2 bases, and 10 bases stayed unmatched. The CDR3 runs 16 residues. Germline V CDR1 and CDR2: MNHNY, SVGAGI (reference sequence). CDR3 loop: CASRTTLADAYNEQFF. Here the CDR3 DNA reads TGTGCCAGCAGAACAACGCTAGCGGACGCCTACAATGAGCAGTTCTTC.

The chain combines TRBV11-2 with TRBJ2-1, with 9 bases lining up with TRBD2. This CDR3 contains 13 residues. Germline V gives CDR1 SGHAT, CDR2 FQNNGV. V dropped 5 bases and J dropped 7; count of bases not matched to a gene: 3. CDR3 bases: TGTGCCAGCAGCGAGGCGGGGGGGAATGAGCAGTTCTTC. It is translated as CASSEAGGNEQFF.

In nucleotides, the CDR3 is TGTGCCAGCAGCGCTCGCGGGACAAACACCGGGGAGCTGTTTTTT. It translates to CASSARGTNTGELFF. J is TRBJ2-2 and V is TRBV9; D tentatively fits TRBD1 or TRBD2 (6 bases each). The CDR3 loop spans 15 amino acids. CDR1 is SGDLS, CDR2 YYNGEE, per germline. V lost 3 bases and J lost 2, with 11 bases in between.

The rearrangement uses TRBV27 and TRBJ2-1; 13 bases are shared with TRBD2. From germline, CDR1 is MNHEY and CDR2 SMNVEV (reference sequence). V was clipped by 6 bases and J by 6 bases; unmatched bases: 5. The CDR3 covers 15 residues. The CDR3 bases are TGTGCCAGCAGACTACGGACTAGCGGGAGCAATGAGCAGTTCTTC. Amino acid sequence: CASRLRTSGSNEQFF.

In its sample, this clone was seen a few times. This chain uses TRBV28 with TRBJ2-4, with 9 bases lining up with TRBD2. Germline V gene data show CDR1 as MDHEN and CDR2 as SYDVKM. CDR3 length: 15 residues. V gave up 2 bases and J gave up 5 bases; unmatched junction bases: 4. CDR3 protein: CASSLAGTSQNIQYF. CDR3 nucleotide sequence: TGTGCCAGCAGTTTAGCGGGGACTAGCCAAAACATTCAGTACTTC.

The chain recombines TRBV6-5 with TRBJ2-6, with 7 bases matching TRBD1. The CDR3 is 15 amino acids. The germline gives CDR1 MNHEY, CDR2 SVGAGI. V lost 5 bases to trimming and J lost 2 bases; unmatched junction nucleotides: 3. The CDR3 reads CASSTGVPGANVLTF. The CDR3 DNA is TGTGCCAGCAGTACAGGGGTTCCTGGGGCCAACGTCCTGACTTTC.

The V and J genes are TRBV5-6 and TRBJ2-7; D ambiguous. CDR3 length equals 14 residues. The germline V gene encodes CDR1 SGHDT and CDR2 YYEEEE. The V end lost 1 base, the J end lost 4 bases, and 12 bases lay between the germline ends. CDR3 nucleotides: TGTGCCAGCAGCTTGTACAGCAAACCTTACGAGCAGTACTTC. It codes for CASSLYSKPYEQYF.

V gene TRBV28 combines with J gene TRBJ2-7; 9 nucleotides align to TRBD1. This CDR3 is built from 15 residues. Germline CDR1 reads MDHEN; CDR2 reads SYDVKM. The V and J ends lost 5 bases and 4 bases, in that order; junction bases with no gene match: 9. In nucleotides, the CDR3 is TGTGCCAGCAGTCTCCCAGGGACAGGGACATACGAGCAGTACTTC. It specifies CASSLPGTGTYEQYF.

The sample holds a few counts of this clone. This chain uses TRBV6-5 with TRBJ1-5; 7 bases are a match to TRBD1. Germline CDR1 is MNHEY and CDR2 is SVGAGI. The CDR3 is made up of 15 amino acids. V was clipped by 5 bases and J by 7 bases; unmatched bases: 11. The DNA of the CDR3 is TGTGCCAGCAGTCCAGGGGGTACGACGGGGCAGCCCCAGCATTTT. Its translation: CASSPGGTTGQPQHF.

This clone was seen a single time. This rearrangement joins TRBV28 to TRBJ2-1; D possibly corresponds to TRBD1 (6 bases). The CDR3 covers 12 residues. The germline V and J ends were trimmed by 5 bases and 15 bases, with 17 bases remaining between them. Germline V gene sequence: CDR1 MDHEN, CDR2 SYDVKM. CDR3 nucleotides: TGTGCCAGCAGTAACCCCGGGACACACTCGTTCTTC. Amino acid sequence: CASSNPGTHSFF.

The rearrangement links TRBV29-1 to TRBJ2-5, with 12 positions matching TRBD1. The J segment lost 5 bases and the V segment lost 2 bases, leaving 3 bases of the junction unmatched. Germline-derived CDR1 and CDR2 are SQVTM and ANQGSEA. The CDR3 consists of 14 residues. The CDR3 sequence: CSVERGTGGETQYF. The CDR3, as DNA: TGCAGCGTTGAAAGGGGGACAGGGGGCGAGACCCAGTACTTC.

This clone was counted between two and nine times. The likely explanation is a read error, given a far larger clone one base away. This chain joins TRBV29-1 and TRBJ2-3; the D call may be TRBD1 or TRBD2 (7 bases each). This CDR3 spans 14 amino acids. Germline CDR1 is SQVTM and CDR2 is ANQGSEA. Trimming took 4 bases from V and 0 from J, leaving 11 bases between them. CDR3 loop: CSVAQGGSTDTQYF. CDR3 nucleotide sequence: TGCAGCGTTGCTCAGGGGGGGAGCACAGATACGCAGTATTTT.